This is a list of T cell receptor beta chains from one sample in a study of vaccination and CD4 T cells after COVID-19. Their cognate antigens are unknown. A single record per CDR3 protein comes from TCRdb applying MiXCR to the PCR reads. The sample consists of over 8,500 distinct CDR3 sequences, 45% to 60% of them appearing once. Input material: CD4+ T cells from blood, cultured in vitro. The receptors derive from a human donor who had recovered from COVID-19. Each CDR3 is given with its conserved first and last residue. D genes are given only for firm matches. The size of a clone is reported for some rows only, either as once, few or many, or as a class for expanded clones.

V	size	J	D	DNA	CDR3
TRBV7-9	few	TRBJ1-6	-	TGTGCCAGCAGCCATCCTAGGGGGGGCCTCGGCGATAATTCACCCCTCCACTTT	CASSHPRGGLGDNSPLHF
TRBV6-1	few	TRBJ1-2	-	TGTGCCAGCAGTAAGCAACAGGGTCCTCTTGAGGACGGCTACACCTTC	CASSKQQGPLEDGYTF
TRBV4-2	large	TRBJ2-7	-	TGTGCCAGCAGCCAAGATCTGACGCTAGCGTCCTACGAGCAGTACTTC	CASSQDLTLASYEQYF
TRBV30	-	TRBJ1-3	-	TGTGCCTGGAGTGACGGTCCTGGAAACACCATATATTTT	CAWSDGPGNTIYF
TRBV7-2	-	TRBJ2-5	TRBD2	TGTGCCAGCAGCTCCGGGACTAGCGATACAGAGACCCAGTACTTC	CASSSGTSDTETQYF
TRBV12-3/TRBV12-4	-	TRBJ1-1	TRBD1	TGTGCCAGCAGTTTGGGGGGGACAGATGAAGCTTTCTTT	CASSLGGTDEAFF
TRBV20-1	-	TRBJ1-5	-	TGCAGTGCTGGGACATTTAGCAATCAGCCCCAGCATTTT	CSAGTFSNQPQHF
TRBV11-3	-	TRBJ2-2	-	TGTGCCAGCAGCTTAGCTAGTGGCGGGTTCGGGAACACCGGGGAGCTGTTTTTT	CASSLASGGFGNTGELFF
TRBV12-3/TRBV12-4	-	TRBJ1-5	-	TGTGCCAGCAGTTTAAAGGGTGGGGATTATAGCAATCAGCCCCAGCATTTT	CASSLKGGDYSNQPQHF
TRBV19	-	TRBJ1-3	-	TGTGCCAGTAGTATTGGTGGAAACACCATATATTTT	CASSIGGNTIYF
TRBV20-1	-	TRBJ1-2	TRBD1	TGCAGTGCTAGAGTCGACAGGGTTCCTATTCCAGGCTACACCTTC	CSARVDRVPIPGYTF
TRBV2	-	TRBJ2-5	TRBD2	TGTGCCAGCAGTGTGGGACGGACTAGCTGGGAGACCCAGTACTTC	CASSVGRTSWETQYF
TRBV6-2/TRBV6-3	few	TRBJ2-1	-	TGTGCCAGCAGTTACTCTGACGTCAGGAATGAGCAGTTCTTC	CASSYSDVRNEQFF
TRBV7-9	-	TRBJ2-2	TRBD1	TGTGCCAGCAGTTCCACGGGACAGGGCACCGGGGAGCTGTTTTTT	CASSSTGQGTGELFF
TRBV27	-	TRBJ2-7	TRBD1	TGTGCCAGCAGTTCGGGACAGATAACGTCCTACGAGCAGTACTTC	CASSSGQITSYEQYF
TRBV27	-	TRBJ2-3	-	TGTGCCAGCAGTCAGAGGCCGGGACTGGGCACAGATACGCAGTATTTT	CASSQRPGLGTDTQYF
TRBV10-3	few	TRBJ1-2	-	TGTGCCATCAGGGAGGATAGGGACTTGGATGGCTACACCTTC	CAIREDRDLDGYTF